Presented here are 29 T cell receptor beta chains from one specimen sequenced in a study of cytomegalovirus exposure and HLA in healthy donors. The PCR used 60 Vbeta and 13 Jbeta primers. Measured with immunoSEQ multiplex PCR; TCRdb has only the in-frame clones, and not every one. Its table lists 45,000 to 55,000 clones. Sequencing used PBMCs. The receptor source for this set is a woman aged 45-65 years in good health and CMV-seropositive.

CDR3 in DNA: TGTGCCAGCAGCGCTTATGATGGTAGGGGGGGAGCGTCCTACGAGCAGTACTTC. Translating gives CASSAYDGRGGASYEQYF. J is TRBJ2-7 and V is TRBV9, with D possibly TRBD2 on 7 matching bases. The germline V gene has CDR1 SGDLS and CDR2 YYNGEE. The CDR3 consists of 18 residues. V was trimmed by 3 bases and J by 1 base, leaving 23 bases between them.

The CDR3 DNA follows: TGCGCCAGCAGCTACACAGGGAGGGGGGAGACCCAGTACTTC. Translated: CASSYTGRGETQYF. The rearrangement uses TRBV5-1 and TRBJ2-5, with D possibly being TRBD2 (7 bases). V dropped 3 bases and J dropped 5 bases, with 14 bases sitting between them. The length of the CDR3 is 14 residues. CDR1 and CDR2 (germline): SGHRS, YFSETQ.

The chain couples TRBV7-2 to TRBJ1-2; a possible D gene is TRBD1 (6 bases). The CDR3 is made up of 17 amino acids. The V gene's germline CDR1 is SGHTA and CDR2 FQGNSA. V was shortened by 0 bases and J by 7 bases, with 21 bases between the two germline ends. The CDR3 spells CASSLAGAEGYLGGYTF. The CDR3 DNA reads TGTGCCAGCAGCTTAGCGGGGGCAGAGGGATATCTGGGTGGCTACACCTTC.

The V call is TRBV7-9, the J call TRBJ2-3; D unclear. The germline V and J ends were trimmed by 3 bases and 0 bases, with 7 bases remaining between them. The CDR3 runs 14 residues. Germline V gives CDR1 SEHNR, CDR2 FQNEAQ (reference sequence). CDR3 in DNA: TGTGCCAGCAGCTTCGACTCTAGCACAGATACGCAGTATTTT. Translating it yields CASSFDSSTDTQYF.

The V call is TRBV9, the J call TRBJ1-1, with TRBD1 as a possible D gene (5 bases). Germline V gives CDR1 SGDLS, CDR2 YYNGEE. The CDR3 spans 13 residues. Trimming took 4 bases from V and 4 from J, leaving 11 bases between them. The chain's CDR3 is CASSYSQGTEAFF. The DNA of the CDR3 is TGTGCCAGCAGCTATTCCCAGGGCACTGAAGCTTTCTTT.

The chain uses TRBV9 and TRBJ2-1, with 8 bases fitting TRBD2. There are 14 residues in the CDR3. Germline CDR1 reads SGDLS; CDR2 reads YYNGEE. The J segment lost 9 bases and the V segment lost 0 bases, leaving 5 bases of the junction unmatched. CDR3 region: CASSVAGREGEQFF. CDR3 bases: TGTGCCAGCAGCGTAGCAGGTCGGGAGGGTGAGCAGTTCTTC.

The rearrangement links TRBV11-2 to TRBJ2-1, with 8 bases that match TRBD1. The CDR3 has 16 residues. The V and J ends lost 2 bases and 6 bases, in that order; junction bases with no gene match: 9. CDR1 and CDR2 from the germline V gene are SGHAT and FQNNGV. CDR3 in DNA: TGTGCCAGCAGCTTAATCCGGACAGGGTATAGCAATGAGCAGTTCTTC. Amino acid sequence: CASSLIRTGYSNEQFF.

The rearrangement uses TRBV11-2 and TRBJ2-1; D uncertain. Germline values: CDR1 SGHAT, CDR2 FQNNGV. V gave up 4 bases and J gave up 2 bases, with 3 bases separating them. The CDR3 sequence is 12 residues long. CDR3 sequence: CASSSTYNEQFF. DNA of the CDR3: TGTGCCAGCAGCTCTACCTACAATGAGCAGTTCTTC.

The chain joins TRBV6-1 to TRBJ2-3; 9 positions match TRBD2. This CDR3 is built from 17 residues. Germline V CDR1 and CDR2: MNHNS, SASEGT. The J segment lost 1 base and the V segment lost 2 bases, leaving 7 bases of the junction unmatched. CDR3 DNA sequence: TGTGCCAGCAGTGAATCAACGGGCGGGAGGGGCACAGATACGCAGTATTTT. This encodes CASSESTGGRGTDTQYF.

The chain links TRBV11-2 to TRBJ1-2, with TRBD1 as a possible D gene (6 bases). Between the trimmed V and J ends, which lost 1 base and 6 bases, there was a span of 12 bases. The CDR3 spans 14 residues. CDR1 and CDR2 from the germline V gene are SGHAT and FQNNGV. The CDR3 coding sequence is TGTGCCAGCAGCTTAGGGGACATTACCCATGGCTACACCTTC. This codes for CASSLGDITHGYTF. Supplemented by reference TRBV11-2 and TRBJ1-2, the full variable domain reads EAGVAQSPRYKIIEKRQSVAFWCNPISGHATLYWYQQILGQGPKLLIQFQNNGVVDDSQLPKDRFSAERLKGVDSTLKIQPAKLEDSAVYLCASSLGDITHGYTFGSGTRLTVV.

This sequence joins TRBV11-2 and TRBJ1-1; no reliable D call. Between the trimmed V and J ends, which lost 5 bases and 8 bases, there was a span of 15 bases. The CDR3 covers 13 residues. Per germline, CDR1 SGHAT and CDR2 FQNNGV. CDR3 residues: CASSTSTLTEAFF. The CDR3 nucleotides are TGTGCCAGCAGCACCTCGACACTTACAGAAGCTTTCTTT.

CDR3 sequence: CASSLGTGVEKLFF. CDR3 nucleotides: TGCGCCAGCAGCTTGGGAACAGGGGTTGAAAAACTGTTTTTT. The chain joins TRBV5-1 to TRBJ1-4, with 7 bases that match TRBD1. With V trimmed by 0 bases and J by 7 bases, 3 bases remained unmatched. CDR1 is SGHRS and CDR2 is YFSETQ in the germline V gene. This CDR3 has 14 residues.

The CDR3 sequence: CASSSRLARASLADTQYF. The CDR3 nucleotides read TGTGCCAGCAGCTCCCGACTAGCCCGAGCCTCGTTAGCAGATACGCAGTATTTT. The chain combines TRBV28 with TRBJ2-3, with 7 nucleotides matching TRBD2. The CDR3 length is 18 residues. Trimming at V came to 6 bases and at J to 4 bases, leaving 19 bases not matched to a gene. Germline V gene data show CDR1 as MDHEN and CDR2 as SYDVKM.

This chain links TRBV7-8 with TRBJ1-3, with 7 bases aligning to TRBD1. CDR1 and CDR2 (germline): SGHVS, FQNEAQ. Trimming at V came to 2 bases and at J to 8 bases, leaving 6 bases not matched to a gene. The CDR3 is 14 residues long. CDR3 in amino acids: CASSLRARGDTIYF. The CDR3 DNA reads TGTGCCAGCAGCTTAAGGGCCAGGGGGGACACCATATATTTT.

The chain couples TRBV5-1 to TRBJ2-2; tentatively, D is TRBD2 (6 bases). Trimming stripped 4 bases from V and 0 bases from J, with 10 bases between. The CDR3 runs 15 residues. CDR1 and CDR2 from the germline V gene are SGHRS and YFSETQ. The CDR3 DNA reads as TGCGCCAGCAGCCGCGGGACCGCGAACACCGGGGAGCTGTTTTTT. Translation gives CASSRGTANTGELFF.

The V and J genes are TRBV5-1 and TRBJ1-1, with a weak D call TRBD1 (5 bases). In germline, CDR1 is SGHRS, CDR2 YFSETQ. The CDR3 is 14 residues long. V lost 0 bases, J lost 5 bases, and 11 bases lay in between. CDR3 bases: TGCGCCAGCAGCTTGGACGGGGGGGGGACTGAAGCTTTCTTT. It specifies CASSLDGGGTEAFF.

The gene calls are TRBV4-3 and TRBJ1-1; 7 nucleotides agree with TRBD1. The germline V gene has CDR1 LGHNA and CDR2 YSLEER. Trimming removed 2 bases from V and 7 bases from J; junction bases left unmatched: 4. The CDR3 is made up of 13 amino acids. The CDR3 DNA follows: TGCGCCAGCAGCCAACATAGGACAGGTGAAGCTTTCTTT. This sequence encodes CASSQHRTGEAFF.

The chain joins TRBV4-3 to TRBJ2-7, with D perhaps TRBD1 (6 bases). The germline V gene has CDR1 LGHNA and CDR2 YSLEER. V was cut by 3 bases and J by 0 bases, with 15 bases left in between. This CDR3 comprises 16 residues. In DNA form, the CDR3 reads TGCGCCAGCAGCCACGAATGGGGGCCTTACTCCTACGAGCAGTACTTC. Encoded protein: CASSHEWGPYSYEQYF.

The chain uses TRBV7-2 and TRBJ2-3; perhaps TRBD2 as D (6 bases). The V end was cut by 3 bases, the J end by 3 bases, with 7 bases between. Per germline, CDR1 SGHTA and CDR2 FQGNSA. The CDR3 runs 13 residues. The CDR3 nucleotides read TGTGCCAGCAGCTTCGGGGGTACAGATACGCAGTATTTT. This codes for CASSFGGTDTQYF.

The V gene is TRBV6-5, the J gene TRBJ1-2; 8 bases fit TRBD1. The germline V gene has CDR1 MNHEY and CDR2 SVGAGI. The CDR3 is made up of 13 amino acids. J lost 2 bases, V lost 5 bases, and 1 base had no gene match. The CDR3 DNA reads as TGTGCCAGCAGTCGACAGGGGAACTATGGCTACACCTTC. It specifies CASSRQGNYGYTF.

V and J are TRBV13 and TRBJ1-4; D gene ambiguous. The V and J ends lost 2 bases and 8 bases respectively, with 12 bases between them. Germline CDR1 PRHDT, CDR2 FYEKMQ (reference sequence). The CDR3 is 14 residues long. The CDR3 loop reads CASSLKTAGEKLFF. The CDR3 nucleotides are TGTGCCAGCAGCTTAAAGACGGCCGGGGAAAAACTGTTTTTT.

The CDR3 loop is CASSLGDRGIDYGYTF. The CDR3, as DNA: TGTGCCAGCAGCTTAGGGGACAGGGGGATCGACTATGGCTACACCTTC. The chain uses TRBV13 and TRBJ1-2; 10 nucleotides match TRBD1. Per the germline V gene, CDR1 is PRHDT and CDR2 is FYEKMQ (reference sequence). CDR3 length equals 16 residues. With V trimmed by 0 bases and J by 3 bases, 4 bases remained unmatched.

CDR3 sequence reads: CASNQPGQGNYGYTF. The DNA for the CDR3 is TGCGCCAGCAACCAGCCGGGACAGGGCAACTATGGCTACACCTTC. V and J are TRBV5-1 and TRBJ1-2; 9 nucleotides line up with TRBD1. Germline loops: CDR1 SGHRS, CDR2 YFSETQ. With V trimmed by 6 bases and J by 2 bases, 8 bases remained unmatched. The length of the CDR3 is 15 residues. The entire variable domain, with the rest obtained from reference TRBV5-1 and TRBJ1-2, is as follows: KAGVTQTPRYLIKTRGQQVTLSCSPISGHRSVSWYQQTPGQGLQFLFEYFSETQRNKGNFPGRFSGRQFSNSRSEMNVSTLELGDSALYLCASNQPGQGNYGYTFGSGTRLTVV.

The chain has TRBV5-4 and TRBJ2-2, with 16 nucleotides matching TRBD2. Germline assignment: CDR1 SGHNT and CDR2 YYREEE (reference sequence). This CDR3 has 17 residues. V lost 4 bases, J lost 4 bases, and 4 bases stayed unmatched. CDR3: CASSPGLAGGGTGELFF. CDR3 sequence (DNA): TGTGCCAGCAGCCCGGGACTAGCGGGAGGGGGCACCGGGGAGCTGTTTTTT.

The chain combines TRBV18 with TRBJ2-3; 14 bases line up with TRBD2. V lost 3 bases and J lost 2; bases outside the gene matches: 4. Germline loops: CDR1 KGHSH, CDR2 LQKENI. This CDR3 contains 17 residues. In nucleotides, the CDR3 is TGTGCCAGCTCACCCGGACTAGCGGGGGGACCCACAGATACGCAGTATTTT. Residues: CASSPGLAGGPTDTQYF.

V gene TRBV29-1 combines with J gene TRBJ2-3; 7 bases are a match to TRBD2. Germline values: CDR1 SQVTM, CDR2 ANQGSEA. The CDR3 covers 13 residues. Written as DNA, the CDR3 is TGCAGTGTAACGGGGGGTGGGACAGATACGCAGTATTTT. Protein product: CSVTGGGTDTQYF.

The chain uses TRBV5-1 and TRBJ1-1, with D uncertain. Trimming shortened V by 3 bases and J by 0 bases, and 9 bases separated the two germline ends. The germline V gene encodes CDR1 SGHRS and CDR2 YFSETQ. The CDR3 sequence is 14 residues long. CDR3 bases: TGCGCCAGCAGCTCGACAACCATGAACACTGAAGCTTTCTTT. Its translation is CASSSTTMNTEAFF.

This rearrangement joins TRBV6-5 to TRBJ1-1; 7 bases are a match to TRBD1. Per the germline V gene, CDR1 is MNHEY and CDR2 is SVGAGI. This CDR3 is 13 amino acids long. Unmatched junction bases numbered 10, after V lost 11 bases and J lost 4 bases. The CDR3 here is CAGCRGVGTEAFF. CDR3 nucleotides: TGTGCCGGCTGCAGGGGGGTGGGCACTGAAGCTTTCTTT.

CDR3 sequence reads: CASSPRTGGLNTEAFF. DNA for the CDR3: TGTGCCAGCTCACCACGGACAGGGGGCCTGAACACTGAAGCTTTCTTT. The chain combines TRBV18 with TRBJ1-1, with 11 nucleotides matching TRBD1. The J segment lost 0 bases and the V segment lost 1 base, leaving 1 base of the junction unmatched. The germline gives CDR1 KGHSH, CDR2 LQKENI. The CDR3 contains 16 residues.